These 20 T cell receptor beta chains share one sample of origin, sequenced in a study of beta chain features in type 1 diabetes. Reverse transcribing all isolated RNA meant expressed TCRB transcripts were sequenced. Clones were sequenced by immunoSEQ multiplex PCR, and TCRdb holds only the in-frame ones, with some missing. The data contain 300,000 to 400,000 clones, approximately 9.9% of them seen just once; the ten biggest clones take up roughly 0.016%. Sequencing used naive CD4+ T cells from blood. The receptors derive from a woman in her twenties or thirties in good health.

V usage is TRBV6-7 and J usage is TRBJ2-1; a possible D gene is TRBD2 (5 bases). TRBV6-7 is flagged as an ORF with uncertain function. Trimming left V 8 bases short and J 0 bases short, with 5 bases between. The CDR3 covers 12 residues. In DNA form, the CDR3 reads TGTGCCAGCCGGGGCTCCTACAATGAGCAGTTCTTC. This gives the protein CASRGSYNEQFF.

The CDR3 bases are TGTGCCAGCAGCTTGCAACTAGCGGGGCAAGAGACCCAGTACTTC. Protein sequence: CASSLQLAGQETQYF. V and J are TRBV5-4 and TRBJ2-5; 10 bases are shared with TRBD2. J gave up 2 bases and V 1 base, and 2 bases lay outside the gene matches. Germline V gives CDR1 SGHNT, CDR2 YYREEE (reference sequence). The CDR3 covers 15 residues.

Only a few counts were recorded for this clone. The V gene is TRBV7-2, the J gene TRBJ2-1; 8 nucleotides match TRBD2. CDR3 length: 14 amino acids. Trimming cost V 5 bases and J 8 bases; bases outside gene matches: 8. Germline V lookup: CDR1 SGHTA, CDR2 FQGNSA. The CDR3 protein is CASSQSTGGDEQFF. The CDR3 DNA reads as TGTGCCAGCAGCCAGTCAACGGGAGGGGATGAGCAGTTCTTC.

The CDR3 loop reads CASTLGGGINEQYF. In DNA form, the CDR3 reads TGTGCCAGTACCCTCGGGGGGGGCATAAACGAGCAGTACTTC. The V gene is TRBV7-2, the J gene TRBJ2-7; 8 nucleotides match TRBD2. The germline V gene has CDR1 SGHTA and CDR2 FQGNSA. The J segment lost 5 bases and the V segment lost 9 bases, leaving 12 bases of the junction unmatched. The CDR3 has 14 residues.

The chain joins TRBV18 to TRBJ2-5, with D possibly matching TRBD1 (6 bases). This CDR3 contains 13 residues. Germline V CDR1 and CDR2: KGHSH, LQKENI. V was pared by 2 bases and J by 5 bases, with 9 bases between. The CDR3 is CASSPGRGETQYF. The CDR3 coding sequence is TGTGCCAGCTCACCAGGCAGGGGCGAGACCCAGTACTTC.

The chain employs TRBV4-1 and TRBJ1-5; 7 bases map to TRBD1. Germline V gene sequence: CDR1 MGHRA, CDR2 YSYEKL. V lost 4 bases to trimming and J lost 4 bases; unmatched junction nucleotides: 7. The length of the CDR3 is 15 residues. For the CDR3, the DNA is TGCGCCAGCAGCCCCAGGGGGATGGAGAATCAGCCCCAGCATTTT. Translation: CASSPRGMENQPQHF.

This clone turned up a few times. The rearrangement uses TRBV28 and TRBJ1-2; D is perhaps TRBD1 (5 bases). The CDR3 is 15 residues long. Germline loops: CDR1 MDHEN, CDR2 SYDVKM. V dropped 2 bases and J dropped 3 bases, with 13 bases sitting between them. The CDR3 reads CASSLSARVHYGYTF. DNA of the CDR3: TGTGCCAGCAGTTTAAGTGCCAGGGTGCACTATGGCTACACCTTC.

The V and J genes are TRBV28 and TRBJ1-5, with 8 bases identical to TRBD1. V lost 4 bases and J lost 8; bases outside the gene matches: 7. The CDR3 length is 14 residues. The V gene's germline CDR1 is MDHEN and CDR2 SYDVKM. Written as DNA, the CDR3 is TGTGCCAGCAGTTCCGGACAGGGCGTTGAGCCCCAGCATTTT. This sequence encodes CASSSGQGVEPQHF. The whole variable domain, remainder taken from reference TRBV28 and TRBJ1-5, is DVKVTQSSRYLVKRTGEKVFLECVQDMDHENMFWYRQDPGLGLRLIYFSYDVKMKEKGDIPEGYSVSREKKERFSLILESASTNQTSMYLCASSSGQGVEPQHFGDGTRLSIL.

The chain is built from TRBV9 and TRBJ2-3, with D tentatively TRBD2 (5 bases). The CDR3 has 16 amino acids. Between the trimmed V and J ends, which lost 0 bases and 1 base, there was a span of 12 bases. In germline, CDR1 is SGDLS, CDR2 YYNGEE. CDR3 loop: CASSVGIGGGTDTQYF. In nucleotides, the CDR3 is TGTGCCAGCAGCGTAGGGATCGGAGGAGGCACAGATACGCAGTATTTT.

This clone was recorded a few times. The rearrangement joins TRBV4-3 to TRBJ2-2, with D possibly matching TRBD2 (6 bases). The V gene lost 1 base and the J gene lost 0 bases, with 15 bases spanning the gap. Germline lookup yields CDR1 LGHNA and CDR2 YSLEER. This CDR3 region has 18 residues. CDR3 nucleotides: TGCGCCAGCAGCCAAGCGGCCGGGAGAAAACCGAACACCGGGGAGCTGTTTTTT. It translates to CASSQAAGRKPNTGELFF.

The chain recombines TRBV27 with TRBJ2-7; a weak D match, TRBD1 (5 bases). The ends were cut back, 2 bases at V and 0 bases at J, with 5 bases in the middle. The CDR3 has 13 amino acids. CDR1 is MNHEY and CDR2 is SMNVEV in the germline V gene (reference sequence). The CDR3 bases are TGTGCCAGCAGTTTAAGGGGCTCCTACGAGCAGTACTTC. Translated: CASSLRGSYEQYF.

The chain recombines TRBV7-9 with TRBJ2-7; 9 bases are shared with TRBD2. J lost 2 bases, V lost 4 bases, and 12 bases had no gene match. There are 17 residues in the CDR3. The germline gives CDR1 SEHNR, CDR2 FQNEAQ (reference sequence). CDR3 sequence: CASSSPHTSGRPYEQYF. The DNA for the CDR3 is TGTGCCAGCAGCTCCCCCCACACTAGCGGGCGTCCCTACGAGCAGTACTTC.

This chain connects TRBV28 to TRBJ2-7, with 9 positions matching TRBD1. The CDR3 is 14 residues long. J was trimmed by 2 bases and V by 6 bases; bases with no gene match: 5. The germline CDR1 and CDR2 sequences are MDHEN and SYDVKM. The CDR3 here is CASRVDRGPYEQYF. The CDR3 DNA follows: TGTGCCAGCAGGGTGGACAGGGGCCCCTACGAGCAGTACTTC.

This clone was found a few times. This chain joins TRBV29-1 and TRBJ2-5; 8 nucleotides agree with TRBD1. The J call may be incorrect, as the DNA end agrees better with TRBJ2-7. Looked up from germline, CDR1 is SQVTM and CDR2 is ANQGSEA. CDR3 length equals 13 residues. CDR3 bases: TGCAGCGTTATCCAGGGGGCCAAACACGAGCAGTACTTC. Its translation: CSVIQGAKHEQYF.

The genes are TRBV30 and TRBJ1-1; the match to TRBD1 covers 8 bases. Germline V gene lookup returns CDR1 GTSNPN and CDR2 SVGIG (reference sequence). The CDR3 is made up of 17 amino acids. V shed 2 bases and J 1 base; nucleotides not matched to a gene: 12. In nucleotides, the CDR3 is TGTGCCTGGAGTAGACCAGGCGAGGGACAGGCGAACACTGAAGCTTTCTTT. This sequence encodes CAWSRPGEGQANTEAFF.

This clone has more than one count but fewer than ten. CDR3 DNA sequence: TGTGCCAGCTCGCAAGCCACAGATACGCAGTATTTT. It codes for CASSQATDTQYF. J is TRBJ2-3 and V is TRBV18; D call uncertain. Germline CDR1 and CDR2: KGHSH and LQKENI. V was pared by 6 bases and J by 2 bases, with 6 bases between. The CDR3 contains 12 residues.

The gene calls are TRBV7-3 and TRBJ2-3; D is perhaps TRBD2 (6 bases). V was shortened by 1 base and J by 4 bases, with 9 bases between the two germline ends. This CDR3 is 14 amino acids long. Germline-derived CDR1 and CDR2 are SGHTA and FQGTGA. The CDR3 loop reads CASSLKGGADTQYF. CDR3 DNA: TGTGCCAGCAGCTTAAAGGGCGGGGCAGATACGCAGTATTTT.

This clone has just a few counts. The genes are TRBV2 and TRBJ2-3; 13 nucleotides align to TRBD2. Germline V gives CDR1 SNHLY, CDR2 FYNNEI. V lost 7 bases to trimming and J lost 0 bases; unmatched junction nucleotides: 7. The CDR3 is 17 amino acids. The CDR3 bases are TGTGCCAGCACCTGGACTAGCGGGAGATGGAGCACAGATACGCAGTATTTT. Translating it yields CASTWTSGRWSTDTQYF. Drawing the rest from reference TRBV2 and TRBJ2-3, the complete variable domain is EPEVTQTPSHQVTQMGQEVILRCVPISNHLYFYWYRQILGQKVEFLVSFYNNEISEKSEIFDDQFSVERPDGSNFTLKIRSTKLEDSAMYFCASTWTSGRWSTDTQYFGPGTRLTVL.

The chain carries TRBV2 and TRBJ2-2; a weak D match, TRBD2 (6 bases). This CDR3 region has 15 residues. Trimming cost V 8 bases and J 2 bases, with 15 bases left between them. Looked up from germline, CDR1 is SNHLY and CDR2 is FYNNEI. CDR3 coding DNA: TGTGCCAGCTCTATCGAGGGAGGCAACACCGGGGAGCTGTTTTTT. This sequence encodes CASSIEGGNTGELFF.

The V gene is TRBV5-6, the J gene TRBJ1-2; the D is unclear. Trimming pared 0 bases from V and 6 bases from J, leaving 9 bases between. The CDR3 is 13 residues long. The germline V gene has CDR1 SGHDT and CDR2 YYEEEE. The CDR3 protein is CASSLVLEDGYTF. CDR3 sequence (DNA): TGTGCCAGCAGCTTGGTACTCGAAGATGGCTACACCTTC.